A selection of T cell receptor beta chains follows, all from one sample in a study of T cells expressing NK-cell markers. TCRdb reprocessed the 5' RACE reads and reports one entry per CDR3 protein, with no DNA. The sample includes around 470,000 distinct CDR3 sequences. The specimen was blood T cells: a sorted CD56 or NKG2C T cell subset, CD4+ or CD8+ T cells, or bulk PBMC T cells (not recorded which). The receptors originated from a woman in her forties or fifties in good health. Both conserved end residues are part of each CDR3.

CDR3 protein: CSIRGRDDNEKLFF
V gene: TRBV29-1
CDR3 length: 14
J gene: TRBJ1-4

CDR3 protein: CALRRGTGDFTEAFF
V gene: TRBV30
CDR3 length: 15
J gene: TRBJ1-1

CDR3 protein: CASVLRTGELFF
V gene: TRBV10-2
CDR3 length: 12
J gene: TRBJ2-2

CDR3 protein: CASSQDPGTGENTEAFF
V gene: TRBV4-2
CDR3 length: 17
J gene: TRBJ1-1

CDR3 protein: CASNGGAGQAFF
V gene: TRBV6-5
CDR3 length: 12
J gene: TRBJ1-1

CDR3 protein: CASRGTGPGTPAGYEQYF
V gene: TRBV2
CDR3 length: 18
J gene: TRBJ2-7

CDR3 protein: CASSQGKVANTGELFF
V gene: TRBV3-1
CDR3 length: 16
J gene: TRBJ2-2

CDR3 protein: CASRETGTMNTEAFF
V gene: TRBV2
CDR3 length: 15
J gene: TRBJ1-1

CDR3 protein: CASSLPAGMSGELFF
V gene: TRBV12-3/TRBV12-4
CDR3 length: 15
J gene: TRBJ2-2

CDR3 protein: CASSKAYRGTDTQYF
V gene: TRBV27
CDR3 length: 15
J gene: TRBJ2-3

CDR3 protein: CASSEYDRDQETQYF
V gene: TRBV10-2
CDR3 length: 15
J gene: TRBJ2-5

CDR3 protein: CAISEPGGSTDTQYF
V gene: TRBV10-3
CDR3 length: 15
J gene: TRBJ2-3

CDR3 protein: CASRKSGSSYNEQFF
V gene: TRBV4-2
CDR3 length: 15
J gene: TRBJ2-1

CDR3 protein: CSARRQGAPTNEKLFF
V gene: TRBV20-1
CDR3 length: 16
J gene: TRBJ1-4

CDR3 protein: CATSRDGGSGISTVYEQYF
V gene: TRBV15
CDR3 length: 19
J gene: TRBJ2-7

CDR3 protein: CATSTILDRIRPDFQYF
V gene: TRBV15
CDR3 length: 17
J gene: TRBJ2-5

CDR3 protein: CASSAWREGRSTDTQYF
V gene: TRBV19
CDR3 length: 17
J gene: TRBJ2-3

CDR3 protein: CATGSSVATDTQYF
V gene: TRBV24-1
CDR3 length: 14
J gene: TRBJ2-3

CDR3 protein: CATSDLRTGYNEQFF
V gene: TRBV24-1
CDR3 length: 15
J gene: TRBJ2-1

CDR3 protein: CASSYDPSFAGELFF
V gene: TRBV6-5
CDR3 length: 15
J gene: TRBJ2-2

CDR3 protein: CATSVAGSTDTQYF
V gene: TRBV24-1
CDR3 length: 14
J gene: TRBJ2-3

CDR3 protein: CASSQEFQGRQETQYF
V gene: TRBV3-1
CDR3 length: 16
J gene: TRBJ2-5

CDR3 protein: CASSLPGLAEKSSYNEQFF
V gene: TRBV5-1
CDR3 length: 19
J gene: TRBJ2-1

CDR3 protein: CAISEALGPIGGELFF
V gene: TRBV10-3
CDR3 length: 16
J gene: TRBJ2-2

CDR3 protein: CASSQGLAGSGGYNEQFF
V gene: TRBV3-1
CDR3 length: 18
J gene: TRBJ2-1

CDR3 protein: CASSLVGSTFGNTIYF
V gene: TRBV5-1
CDR3 length: 16
J gene: TRBJ1-3